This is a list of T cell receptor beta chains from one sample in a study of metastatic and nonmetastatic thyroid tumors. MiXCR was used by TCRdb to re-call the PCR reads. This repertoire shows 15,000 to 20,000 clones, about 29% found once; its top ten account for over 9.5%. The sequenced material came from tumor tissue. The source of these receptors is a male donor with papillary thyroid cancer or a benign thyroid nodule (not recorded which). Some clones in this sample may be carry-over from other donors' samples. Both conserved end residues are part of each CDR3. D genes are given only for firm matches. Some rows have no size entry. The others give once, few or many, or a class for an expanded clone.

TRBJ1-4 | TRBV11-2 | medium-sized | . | TGTGCCAGCAGCGGGGCCGGCGGGGGGGCAACTAATGAAAAACTGTTTTTT | CASSGAGGGATNEKLFF
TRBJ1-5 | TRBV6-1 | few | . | TGTGCCAGCAGTGAAGATGGGGGGCAGGGGAATCAGCCCCAGCATTTT | CASSEDGGQGNQPQHF
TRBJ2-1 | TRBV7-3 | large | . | TGTGCCAGCAGCTTAGACCCTCACAATGAGCAGTTCTTC | CASSLDPHNEQFF
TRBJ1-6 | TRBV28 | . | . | TGTGCCAGCTGGGCAGGGGTTCGACCCCTCCACTTT | CASWAGVRPLHF
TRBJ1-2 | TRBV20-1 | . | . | TGCAGTGCTAGAGATGAGGGGCGTGACTATGGCTACACCTTC | CSARDEGRDYGYTF
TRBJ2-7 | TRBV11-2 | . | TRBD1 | TGTGCCAGCACCCGGACGCCTTCAGGGGGCGCCTACGAGCAGTACTTC | CASTRTPSGGAYEQYF
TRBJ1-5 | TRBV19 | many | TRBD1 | TGTGCCAGTAGTTTGCTCAGGGGGACAGGAAATAGCAATCAGCCCCAGCATTTT | CASSLLRGTGNSNQPQHF
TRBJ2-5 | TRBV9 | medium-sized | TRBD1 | TGTGCCAGCAACCCAGGGACAGGACAAGAGACCCAGTACTTC | CASNPGTGQETQYF
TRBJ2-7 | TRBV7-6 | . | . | TGTGCCAGCAGCTTAGGGACAAGGACTTCTGGGGAGCAGTACTTC | CASSLGTRTSGEQYF
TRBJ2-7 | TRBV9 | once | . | TGTGCCAGCAGCGTTGATAGCGGAGCCACCTACGAGCAGTACTTC | CASSVDSGATYEQYF
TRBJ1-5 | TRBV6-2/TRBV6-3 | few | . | TGTGCCAGCACCTTTAGGGGGGCTTTCGGCTTACTCAATCAGCCCCAGCATTTT | CASTFRGAFGLLNQPQHF
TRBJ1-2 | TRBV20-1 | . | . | TGCAGTGCTGGACAGAGGAGGGTTAATGGCTACACCTTC | CSAGQRRVNGYTF
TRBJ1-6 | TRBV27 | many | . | TGTGCCAGCAGAGGTTGGATCTTAGACTCCTATAATTCACCCCTCCACTTT | CASRGWILDSYNSPLHF
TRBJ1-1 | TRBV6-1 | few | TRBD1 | TGTGCCAGTACGGACAGGAAGAACACTGAAGCTTTCTTT | CASTDRKNTEAFF
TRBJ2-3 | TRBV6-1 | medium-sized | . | TGTGCCAGCAGGCACAAAGGAACTAGCACAGATACGCAGTATTTT | CASRHKGTSTDTQYF
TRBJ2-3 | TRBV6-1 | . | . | TGTGCCAGCAGGACCGGGATAAGCACAGATACGCAGTATTTT | CASRTGISTDTQYF
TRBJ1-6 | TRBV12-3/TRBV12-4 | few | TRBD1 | TGTGCCAGCAGTCGACAGGGGGCCGGTTCACCCCTCCACTTT | CASSRQGAGSPLHF
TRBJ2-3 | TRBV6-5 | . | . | TGTGCCAGCAGTTACACCAGGGAAGATACGCAGTATTTT | CASSYTREDTQYF
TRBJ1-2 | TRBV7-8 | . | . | TGTGCCAGCAGCTTAGCGCGGGGCAGGGAACATAACTATGGCTACACCTTC | CASSLARGREHNYGYTF
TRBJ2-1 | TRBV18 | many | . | TGTGCCAGCTCAATTGGACAGAGCTCCTACAATGAGCAGTTCTTC | CASSIGQSSYNEQFF
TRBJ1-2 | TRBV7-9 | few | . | TGTGCCAGCAGCTCCTCGGCACCATCAGGCGGCTACACCTTC | CASSSSAPSGGYTF
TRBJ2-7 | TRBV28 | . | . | TGTGCCAGCAGTTCTCCGAGCGCGGGCTCCTACGAGCAGTACTTC | CASSSPSAGSYEQYF
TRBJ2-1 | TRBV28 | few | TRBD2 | TGTGCCAGCAGTCCCGGGGGGGGGATGGATAATGAGCAGTTCTTC | CASSPGGGMDNEQFF
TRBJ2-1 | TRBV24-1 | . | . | TGTGCCACCAGTGACTATGATGGAGGTGAGCGGTTCTTC | CATSDYDGGERFF
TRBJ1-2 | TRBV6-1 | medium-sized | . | TGTGCCAGCAGCATGAACGGGGGACGCTATGGCTACACCTTC | CASSMNGGRYGYTF
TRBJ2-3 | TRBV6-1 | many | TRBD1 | TGTGCCAGCAGTTCCCCCCGCGGACAGGGTGGCGATACGCAGTATTTT | CASSSPRGQGGDTQYF
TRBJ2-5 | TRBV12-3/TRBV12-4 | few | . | TGTGCCAGCAGTTTAAAGCCAGAGACCCAGTACTTC | CASSLKPETQYF
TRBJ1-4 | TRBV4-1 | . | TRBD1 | TGCGCCAGCACCAGGGGGTATGGAACTAATGAAAAACTGTTTTTT | CASTRGYGTNEKLFF
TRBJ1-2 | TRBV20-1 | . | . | TGCAGTGCTAGAGAAGGGCCCCAGGGTAGGTTTCATGGCTACACCTTC | CSAREGPQGRFHGYTF
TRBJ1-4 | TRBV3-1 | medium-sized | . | TGTGCCAGCAGCCTAGACATAGCCCATGAAAAACTGTTTTTT | CASSLDIAHEKLFF
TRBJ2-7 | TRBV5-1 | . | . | TGCGCCAGCAGCTTGGGCGGAAAACCCTACGAGCAGTACTTC | CASSLGGKPYEQYF
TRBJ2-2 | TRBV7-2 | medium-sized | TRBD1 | TGTGCCACTCACAGAGACAGGGGACGAACCGGGGAGCTGTTTTTT | CATHRDRGRTGELFF
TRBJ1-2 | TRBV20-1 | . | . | TGCAGCAACTCACAACAGAGGCACTATGGCTACACCTTC | CSNSQQRHYGYTF
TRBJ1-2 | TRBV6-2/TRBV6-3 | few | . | TGTGCCAGCAGTTACGGTTCAGGGGCAGGGAACTATGGCTACACCTTC | CASSYGSGAGNYGYTF
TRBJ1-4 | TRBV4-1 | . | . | TGCGCCAGCAGCCAACTAATAGGAGAAAAACTGTTTTTT | CASSQLIGEKLFF
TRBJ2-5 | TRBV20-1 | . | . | TGCAGTGCTAGAGATGGACGAGAGACCCAGTACTTC | CSARDGRETQYF
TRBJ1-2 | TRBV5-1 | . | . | TGCGCCAGCACCTTCGGACGGAGGACCTATGGCTACACCTTC | CASTFGRRTYGYTF
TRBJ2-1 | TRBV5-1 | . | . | TGCGCCAGCAGCTTGGATTCAGGGACCTCCTACAATGAGCAGTTCTTC | CASSLDSGTSYNEQFF
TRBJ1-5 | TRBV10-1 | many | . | TGCGCCAGCAGTGTGAAACAGATCAATCAGCCCCAGCATTTT | CASSVKQINQPQHF
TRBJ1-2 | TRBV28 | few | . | TGTGCCAGCAGTTCGTGGACAGATTATGGCTACACCTTC | CASSSWTDYGYTF
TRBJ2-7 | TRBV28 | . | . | TGTGCCAGCAAACTGAGAAACGAGCAGTACTTC | CASKLRNEQYF
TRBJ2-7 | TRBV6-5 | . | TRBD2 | TGTGCCAGCAGTTACTCGTTTTCTAGCGGGAGACTTAACGAGCAGTACTTC | CASSYSFSSGRLNEQYF
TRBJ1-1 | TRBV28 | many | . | TGTGCCAGCAGTTTACGGGAAAGAGCTTTCTTT | CASSLRERAFF
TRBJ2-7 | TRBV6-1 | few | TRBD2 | TGTGCCAGCAGATCCACTAGCGGAGACTCTTCCCACGAGCAGTACTTC | CASRSTSGDSSHEQYF
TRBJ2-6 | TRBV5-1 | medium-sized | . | TGCGCCAGCAGCTTGGCGGGGGGCCTGGACCTGACTTTC | CASSLAGGLDLTF